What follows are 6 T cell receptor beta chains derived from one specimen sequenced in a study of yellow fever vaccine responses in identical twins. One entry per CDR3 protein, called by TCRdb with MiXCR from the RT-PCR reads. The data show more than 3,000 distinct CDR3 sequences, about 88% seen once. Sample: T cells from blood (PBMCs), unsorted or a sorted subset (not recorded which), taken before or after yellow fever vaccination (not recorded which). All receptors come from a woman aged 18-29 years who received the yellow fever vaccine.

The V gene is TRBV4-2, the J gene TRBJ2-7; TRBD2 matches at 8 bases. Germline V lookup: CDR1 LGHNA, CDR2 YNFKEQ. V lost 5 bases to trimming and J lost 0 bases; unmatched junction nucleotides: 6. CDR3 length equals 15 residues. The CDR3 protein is CASSEGLGLSYEQYF. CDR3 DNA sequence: TGTGCCAGCAGCGAGGGACTAGGTCTCTCCTACGAGCAGTACTTC.

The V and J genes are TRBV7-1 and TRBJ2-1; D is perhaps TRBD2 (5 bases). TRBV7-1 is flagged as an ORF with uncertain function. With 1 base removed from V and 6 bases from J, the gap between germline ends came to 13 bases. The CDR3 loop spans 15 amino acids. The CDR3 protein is CASSSGGYSVNEQFF. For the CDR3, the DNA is TGTGCCAGCAGCTCAGGGGGTTATAGCGTCAATGAGCAGTTCTTC.

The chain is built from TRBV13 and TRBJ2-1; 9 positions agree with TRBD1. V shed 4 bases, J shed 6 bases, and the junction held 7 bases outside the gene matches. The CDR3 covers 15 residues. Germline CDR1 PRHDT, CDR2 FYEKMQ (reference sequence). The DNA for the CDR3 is TGTGCCAGCAGCTCAGGGACAGGGCTTGGCAATGAGCAGTTCTTC. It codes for CASSSGTGLGNEQFF. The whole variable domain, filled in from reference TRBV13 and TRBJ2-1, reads AAGVIQSPRHLIKEKRETATLKCYPIPRHDTVYWYQQGPGQDPQFLISFYEKMQSDKGSIPDRFSAQQFSDYHSELNMSSLELGDSALYFCASSSGTGLGNEQFFGPGTRLTVL.

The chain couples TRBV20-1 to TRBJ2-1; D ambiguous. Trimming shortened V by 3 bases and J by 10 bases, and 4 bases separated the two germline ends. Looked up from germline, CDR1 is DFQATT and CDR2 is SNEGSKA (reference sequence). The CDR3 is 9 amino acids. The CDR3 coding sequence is TGCAGTGCTAGTGGGGAGCAGTTCTTC. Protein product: CSASGEQFF.

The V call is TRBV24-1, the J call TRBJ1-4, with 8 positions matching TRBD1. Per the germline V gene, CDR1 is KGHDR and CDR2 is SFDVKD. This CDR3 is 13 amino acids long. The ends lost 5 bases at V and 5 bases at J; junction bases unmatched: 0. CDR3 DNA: TGTGCCACCAGTGCAGGGGGCAATGAAAAACTGTTTTTT. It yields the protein CATSAGGNEKLFF.

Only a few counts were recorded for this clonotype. The CDR3 DNA reads TGTGCCAGCAGCCAAGTCGGAGGGACCACAGATACGCAGTATTTT. Its translation: CASSQVGGTTDTQYF. The chain employs TRBV3-1 and TRBJ2-3; D perhaps matches TRBD2 (6 bases). Germline assignment: CDR1 LGHDT and CDR2 YNNKEL (reference sequence). The CDR3 has 15 residues. The V end lost 1 base, the J end lost 2 bases, and 10 bases lay between the germline ends.